This T cell receptor beta chain was documented in a study of CD8 T cells in ankylosing spondylitis. Broader study findings: As reported, disease-linked clones showed significant enrichment in matched ankylosing spondylitis synovial fluid.

In this sample, this clonotype turned up a few times. Its specificity is unknown. The CDR3 consists of 14 residues. Per the germline V gene, CDR1 is MDHEN and CDR2 is SYDVKM. V was trimmed by 4 bases and J by 6 bases, leaving 13 bases between them. The authors made TCR beta libraries by quantitative 5'-RACE with molecular barcodes. TCRdb reprocessed the 5' RACE reads with MiXCR, giving one entry per CDR3 protein. The data contain about 400,000 distinct CDR3 sequences, 20% to 25% of them singletons. Sequencing used blood, either unsorted or a sorted T cell fraction (not recorded which). The chain employs TRBV28 and TRBJ2-1, with D tentatively TRBD2 (5 bases). This TCR was recovered from a male donor with ankylosing spondylitis or in good health (not recorded which). The CDR3 DNA sequence: TGTGCCAGCAGTTCCCCCACTAGGACCAATGAGCAGTTCTTC. Amino acid sequence: CASSSPTRTNEQFF.